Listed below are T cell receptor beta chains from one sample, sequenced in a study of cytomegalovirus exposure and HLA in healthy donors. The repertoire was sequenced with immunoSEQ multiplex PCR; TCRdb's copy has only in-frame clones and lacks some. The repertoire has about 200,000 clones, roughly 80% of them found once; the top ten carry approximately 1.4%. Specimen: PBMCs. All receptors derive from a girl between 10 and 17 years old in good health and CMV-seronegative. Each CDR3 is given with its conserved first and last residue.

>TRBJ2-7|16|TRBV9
CASSERLAGAPYEQYF
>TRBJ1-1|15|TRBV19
CASNPSGIPNTEAFF
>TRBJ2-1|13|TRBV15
CATSRDPVNEQFF
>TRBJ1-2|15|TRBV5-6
CASSLWQGARDGYTF
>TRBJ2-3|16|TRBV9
CASSDGSGSSGDTQYF
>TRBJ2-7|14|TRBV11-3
CASSLAGDQYEQYF
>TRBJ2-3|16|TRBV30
CAWSPPVRERADTQYF
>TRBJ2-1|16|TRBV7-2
CASSTGTSGGQGGQFF
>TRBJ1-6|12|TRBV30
CAWSVQSVPLHF
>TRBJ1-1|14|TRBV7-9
CASSLDKAGAEAFF
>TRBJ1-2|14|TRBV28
CASSLGGQGYGYTF
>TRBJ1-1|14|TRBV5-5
CASSLGTGNTEAFF
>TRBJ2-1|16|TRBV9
CASSGGGGQTNNEQFF
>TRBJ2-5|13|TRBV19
CASSGQARETQYF
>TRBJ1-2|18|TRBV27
CASSFRPQQGVGNYGYTF
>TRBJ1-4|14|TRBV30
CAWRQGTTNEKLFF
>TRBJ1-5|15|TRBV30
CASGTGSVSNQPQHF
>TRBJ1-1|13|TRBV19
CATTDSLNTEAFF
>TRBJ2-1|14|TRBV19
CASSYRDAYNEQFF
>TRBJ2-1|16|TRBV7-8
CASSLAGLGGYNEQFF
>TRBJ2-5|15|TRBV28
CASSGAGGPQETQYF
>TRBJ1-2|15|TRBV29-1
CSVEWRTGGWGGYTF